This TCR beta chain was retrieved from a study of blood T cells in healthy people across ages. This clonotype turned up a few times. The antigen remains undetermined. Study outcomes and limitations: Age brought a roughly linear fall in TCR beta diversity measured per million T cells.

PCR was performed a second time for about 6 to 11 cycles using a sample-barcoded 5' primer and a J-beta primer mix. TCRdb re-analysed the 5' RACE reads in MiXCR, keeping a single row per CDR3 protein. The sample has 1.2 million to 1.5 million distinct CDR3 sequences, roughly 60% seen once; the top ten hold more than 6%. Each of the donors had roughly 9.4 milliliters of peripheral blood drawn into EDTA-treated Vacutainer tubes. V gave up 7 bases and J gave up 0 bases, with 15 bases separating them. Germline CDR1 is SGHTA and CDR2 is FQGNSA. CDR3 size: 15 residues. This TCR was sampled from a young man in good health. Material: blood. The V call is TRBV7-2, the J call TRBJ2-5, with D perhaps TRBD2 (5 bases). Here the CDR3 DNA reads TGTGCCAGCACCCAGATCCAGGAGGACCAAGAGACCCAGTACTTC. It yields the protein CASTQIQEDQETQYF.